The following is a T cell receptor (beta chain) sequence with its context. These data belong to a study of blood T cell repertoires in COVID-19. Study-wide background: Whether acute or convalescent, the COVID-19 samples came from the United States, Italy and Spain.

This study enrolled people aged about 18 to 90 from around 26 US geographic areas. Membership in each cohort depended on participant-reported clinical history. Original analysis: Reference gene primer amplification gave estimated nucleated cell counts. Some clones are missing from TCRdb's copy, which holds only in-frame ones; the method was immunoSEQ multiplex PCR. D and trimming were read from the DNA, whereas the V and J calls and clone size are those reported in that table. This repertoire shows around 300,000 clones, over 80% found once; its top ten account for about 5%. V was trimmed by 0 bases and J by 2 bases, leaving 8 bases between them. The germline V gene encodes CDR1 SGHRS and CDR2 YFSETQ. CDR3 size: 14 residues.

The receptor was isolated from a man under 40 who had recovered from COVID-19. Sequenced: PBMCs or T cells enriched from blood (not recorded which). The chain uses TRBV5-1 and TRBJ2-5; D gene uncertain. In nucleotides, the CDR3 is TGCGCCAGCAGCTTGGCGATCGGGCAAGAGACCCAGTACTTC. Its translation: CASSLAIGQETQYF.